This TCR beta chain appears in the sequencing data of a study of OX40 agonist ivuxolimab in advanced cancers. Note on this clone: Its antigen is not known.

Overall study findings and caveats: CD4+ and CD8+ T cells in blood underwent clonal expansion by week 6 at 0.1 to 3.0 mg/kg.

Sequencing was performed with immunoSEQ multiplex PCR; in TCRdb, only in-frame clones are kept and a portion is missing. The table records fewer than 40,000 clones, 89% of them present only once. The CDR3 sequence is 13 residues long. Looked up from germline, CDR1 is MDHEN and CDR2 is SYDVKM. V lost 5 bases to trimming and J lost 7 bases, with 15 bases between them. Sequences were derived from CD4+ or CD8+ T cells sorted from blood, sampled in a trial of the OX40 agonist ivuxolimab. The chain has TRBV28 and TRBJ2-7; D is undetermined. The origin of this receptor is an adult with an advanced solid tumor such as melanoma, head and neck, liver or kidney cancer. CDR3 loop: CASSLPVPREQYF. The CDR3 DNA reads TGTGCCAGCAGTCTCCCAGTCCCTCGGGAGCAGTACTTC.